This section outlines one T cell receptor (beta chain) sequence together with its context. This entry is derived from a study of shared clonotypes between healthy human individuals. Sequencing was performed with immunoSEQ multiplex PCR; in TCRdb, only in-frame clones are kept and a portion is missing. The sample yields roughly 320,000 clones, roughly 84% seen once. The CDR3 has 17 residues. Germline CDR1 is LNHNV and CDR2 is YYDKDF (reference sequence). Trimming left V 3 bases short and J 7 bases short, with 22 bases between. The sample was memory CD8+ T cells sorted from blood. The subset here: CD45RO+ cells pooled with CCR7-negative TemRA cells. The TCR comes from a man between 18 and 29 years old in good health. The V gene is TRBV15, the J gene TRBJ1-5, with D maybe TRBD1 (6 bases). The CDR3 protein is CATSRDWDRGEEQPQHF. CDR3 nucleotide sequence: TGTGCCACCAGCAGGGACTGGGATAGGGGGGAAGAACAGCCCCAGCATTTT.